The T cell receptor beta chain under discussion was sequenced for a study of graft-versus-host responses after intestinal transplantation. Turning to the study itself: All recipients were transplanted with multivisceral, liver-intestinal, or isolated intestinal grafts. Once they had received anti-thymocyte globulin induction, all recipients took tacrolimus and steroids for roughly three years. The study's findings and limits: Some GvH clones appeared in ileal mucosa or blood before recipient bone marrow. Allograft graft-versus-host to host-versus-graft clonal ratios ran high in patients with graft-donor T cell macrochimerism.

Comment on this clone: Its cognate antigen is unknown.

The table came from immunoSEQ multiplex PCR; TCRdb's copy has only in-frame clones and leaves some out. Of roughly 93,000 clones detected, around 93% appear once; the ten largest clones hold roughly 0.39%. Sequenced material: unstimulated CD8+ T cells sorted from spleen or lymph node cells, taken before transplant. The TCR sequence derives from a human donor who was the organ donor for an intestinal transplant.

The CDR3 is CASSQAFTGTYGYTF. As DNA, the CDR3 is TGCGCCAGCAGCCAAGCGTTCACAGGTACCTATGGCTACACCTTC. The chain joins TRBV4-1 to TRBJ1-2, with a tentative D call TRBD1 (5 bases). The germline gives CDR1 MGHRA, CDR2 YSYEKL. The CDR3 covers 15 residues. Trimming stripped 1 base from V and 4 bases from J, with 13 bases between.